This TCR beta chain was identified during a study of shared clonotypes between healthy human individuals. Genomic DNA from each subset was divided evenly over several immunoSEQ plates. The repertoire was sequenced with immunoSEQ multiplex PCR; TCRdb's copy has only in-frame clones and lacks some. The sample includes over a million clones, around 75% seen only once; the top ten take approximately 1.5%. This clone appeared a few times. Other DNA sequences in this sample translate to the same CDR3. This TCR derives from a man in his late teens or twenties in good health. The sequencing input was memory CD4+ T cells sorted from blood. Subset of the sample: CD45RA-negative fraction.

In nucleotides, the CDR3 is TGTGCCAGCTCACCTGGAAACACCATATATTTT. It yields the protein CASSPGNTIYF. The chain joins TRBV18 to TRBJ1-3; D is unclear. The V gene lost 3 bases and the J gene lost 3 bases, with 0 bases spanning the gap. CDR3 size: 11 residues. Germline V gives CDR1 KGHSH, CDR2 LQKENI.